These 20 T cell receptor beta chains originate from one sample sequenced in a study of blood T cell repertoires in COVID-19. Sequencing used immunoSEQ multiplex PCR; TCRdb keeps in-frame clones, though not all of them. The table includes under 300,000 clones, 86% detected once. The source material was peripheral blood. The receptor source for this set is a woman aged 25 to 45 with active or convalescent COVID-19.

The genes are TRBV11-1 and TRBJ1-1, with D perhaps matching TRBD1 (6 bases). The V and J ends lost 5 bases and 1 base respectively, with 14 bases between them. CDR1 is SGHAT and CDR2 is FQDESV in the germline V gene (reference sequence). The CDR3 is 15 amino acids. The chain's CDR3 is CASSRSGTRNTEAFF. CDR3 DNA sequence: TGTGCCAGCAGCAGATCCGGGACAAGGAACACTGAAGCTTTCTTT.

This chain connects TRBV13 to TRBJ2-2; TRBD1 matches 9 bases. From germline, CDR1 is PRHDT and CDR2 FYEKMQ (reference sequence). J lost 5 bases, V lost 4 bases, and 5 bases had no gene match. The CDR3 totals 15 residues. CDR3: CASSWGQGRTGELFF. The CDR3 DNA sequence: TGTGCCAGCAGCTGGGGACAGGGAAGAACCGGGGAGCTGTTTTTT.

The table lists this clone with a count of one. The V gene is TRBV11-2, the J gene TRBJ2-3, with D maybe TRBD2 (5 bases). The V and J ends lost 1 base and 6 bases respectively, with 11 bases between them. CDR3 length: 14 amino acids. CDR1 is SGHAT and CDR2 is FQNNGV in the germline V gene. This CDR3 reads CASSLVLASDTQYF. Here the CDR3 DNA reads TGTGCCAGCAGCTTAGTCCTAGCCTCTGATACGCAGTATTTT.

This clone was observed a handful of times. J is TRBJ1-3 and V is TRBV28; D might be TRBD1 (5 bases). The CDR3 extends over 18 amino acids. Germline-derived CDR1 and CDR2 are MDHEN and SYDVKM. The V end lost 2 bases, the J end lost 0 bases, and 17 bases lay between the germline ends. The CDR3: CASSLTFWLQGSGNTIYF. CDR3 nucleotides: TGTGCCAGCAGTTTAACTTTTTGGTTGCAGGGCTCTGGAAACACCATATATTTT.

This chain joins TRBV6-2 or TRBV6-3 and TRBJ2-4; D not certain. CDR3 size: 14 residues. Germline V gene lookup returns CDR1 MNHEY and CDR2 SVGEGT. Trimming cost V 5 bases and J 2 bases, with 10 bases left between them. CDR3 protein: CASSQSLSKNIQYF. In DNA form, the CDR3 reads TGTGCCAGCAGTCAATCCCTATCCAAAAACATTCAGTACTTC.

This chain links TRBV2 with TRBJ2-5, with TRBD2 matching 13 bases. CDR1 and CDR2 (germline): SNHLY, FYNNEI. V shed 1 base and J 7 bases; nucleotides not matched to a gene: 9. CDR3 size: 17 residues. The CDR3 bases are TGTGCCAGCAGTGAAGGGATACTAGCGGGGGGGCCGGGGACCCAGTACTTC. The encoded protein is CASSEGILAGGPGTQYF.

The chain couples TRBV6-6 to TRBJ1-5, with 8 bases aligning to TRBD1. The trim removed 7 bases at V and 5 bases at J, leaving 4 bases unmatched. The germline V gene has CDR1 MNHNY and CDR2 SVGAGI (reference sequence). The CDR3 sequence is 13 residues long. This CDR3 reads CASKTGVDQPQHF. The CDR3 DNA reads as TGTGCCAGCAAGACAGGGGTGGATCAGCCCCAGCATTTT.

V gene TRBV18 combines with J gene TRBJ1-3; 12 bases line up with TRBD1. This CDR3 has 16 amino acids. Germline loops: CDR1 KGHSH, CDR2 LQKENI. Trimming took 3 bases from V and 4 from J; bases not matched to a gene: 4. The CDR3 here is CASSPPGQGAGNTIYF. CDR3 sequence (DNA): TGTGCCAGCTCACCGCCGGGACAGGGGGCAGGAAACACCATATATTTT.

CDR3 DNA sequence: TGTGCCAGCAGCCATCGGACAGCCAGGAACACTGAAGCTTTCTTT. Its protein is CASSHRTARNTEAFF. V gene TRBV5-5 combines with J gene TRBJ1-1; D is possibly TRBD1 (6 bases). Germline values: CDR1 SGHKS, CDR2 YYEKEE (reference sequence). Between the trimmed V and J ends, which lost 4 bases and 1 base, there was a span of 14 bases. This CDR3 has 15 residues.

CDR3 amino acids: CATSAPDRGLYNEQFF. Written as DNA, the CDR3 is TGTGCCACCAGTGCCCCGGACAGGGGGCTTTATAATGAGCAGTTCTTC. The V gene is TRBV24-1, the J gene TRBJ2-1; 11 bases agree with TRBD1. Germline V lookup: CDR1 KGHDR, CDR2 SFDVKD. The junction had 9 bases not matched to a gene; V was cut back by 5 bases and J by 7 bases. CDR3 length equals 16 residues.

This rearrangement joins TRBV15 to TRBJ1-5, with TRBD1 as a possible D gene (5 bases). The CDR3 is 24 amino acids. The germline gives CDR1 LNHNV, CDR2 YYDKDF (reference sequence). Trimming pared 0 bases from V and 0 bases from J, leaving 33 bases between. DNA of the CDR3: TGTGCCACCAGCAGAGATCAAATTCCCTTGGCGCCAGGGAGGAGAGGTAATAGCAATCAGCCCCAGCATTTT. Its protein product is CATSRDQIPLAPGRRGNSNQPQHF.

V usage is TRBV5-4 and J usage is TRBJ2-1; D is perhaps TRBD1 (6 bases). The CDR3 is made up of 14 amino acids. Trimming cost V 5 bases and J 6 bases, with 15 bases left between them. Germline V gene data show CDR1 as SGHNT and CDR2 as YYREEE (reference sequence). Written as DNA, the CDR3 is TGTGCCAGCAGGAGGTTACAGGGTGGCAATGAGCAGTTCTTC. Residues: CASRRLQGGNEQFF.

This clone was detected only once. The chain links TRBV29-1 to TRBJ1-2; TRBD1 is a possible D gene (5 bases). The CDR3 sequence is 10 residues long. CDR1 and CDR2 from the germline V gene are SQVTM and ANQGSEA. The V end was cut by 7 bases, the J end by 8 bases, with 11 bases between. DNA for the CDR3: TGCAGCGGGGGGAGCGAGGGCTACACCTTC. Protein product: CSGGSEGYTF.

This chain joins TRBV19 and TRBJ1-1, with a tentative D call TRBD1 (6 bases). This CDR3 spans 14 amino acids. Germline assignment: CDR1 LNHDA and CDR2 SQIVND (reference sequence). The V end lost 6 bases, the J end lost 0 bases, and 11 bases lay between the germline ends. CDR3 sequence (DNA): TGTGCCAGTAGAAGCGGGACACTGAACACTGAAGCTTTCTTT. Translating gives CASRSGTLNTEAFF.

This clone was picked up a small number of times. The V and J genes are TRBV28 and TRBJ2-5; 8 positions agree with TRBD1. The V segment lost 3 bases and the J segment 3 bases; nucleotides outside the gene matches: 6. Looked up from germline, CDR1 is MDHEN and CDR2 is SYDVKM. This CDR3 comprises 15 residues. The CDR3 reads CASSFRGRKEETQYF. CDR3 DNA sequence: TGTGCCAGCAGTTTCAGGGGGCGAAAAGAAGAGACCCAGTACTTC.

The chain is built from TRBV28 and TRBJ2-3; 12 nucleotides align to TRBD2. Germline CDR1 reads MDHEN; CDR2 reads SYDVKM. CDR3 length: 16 amino acids. Trimming at V came to 8 bases and at J to 0 bases, leaving 6 bases not matched to a gene. The CDR3 sequence is CASQASGGASTDTQYF. CDR3 nucleotide sequence: TGTGCCAGCCAGGCTAGCGGGGGGGCTAGCACAGATACGCAGTATTTT.

This clone was detected only once. Here the CDR3 DNA reads TGTGCCAGCAGTCACAGGGGGCTACAAGAGACCCAGTACTTC. Its translation: CASSHRGLQETQYF. The genes are TRBV6-5 and TRBJ2-5; 9 bases are a match to TRBD1. Germline V gene sequence: CDR1 MNHEY, CDR2 SVGAGI. The CDR3 runs 14 residues. V lost 5 bases, J lost 2 bases, and 3 bases stayed unmatched.

This clone was found once. The chain has TRBV30 and TRBJ1-1, with 8 bases aligning to TRBD1. The length of the CDR3 is 12 residues. The germline V gene encodes CDR1 GTSNPN and CDR2 SVGIG (reference sequence). With 4 bases clipped from V and 10 bases from J, the junction kept 8 bases outside the gene matches. The CDR3 protein is CAWNPGQGLAFF. DNA of the CDR3: TGTGCCTGGAACCCAGGACAGGGTTTAGCTTTCTTT.

The chain carries TRBV9 and TRBJ1-2; D may be TRBD1 (5 bases). Germline lookup yields CDR1 SGDLS and CDR2 YYNGEE. There are 15 residues in the CDR3. With 3 bases removed from V and 6 bases from J, the gap between germline ends came to 18 bases. The CDR3 DNA follows: TGTGCCAGCAGCGCCGGAGGGTTGGGGGGTAATGGCTACACCTTC. This encodes CASSAGGLGGNGYTF.

This chain uses TRBV10-3 with TRBJ1-4, with TRBD1 identical over 7 bases. This CDR3 has 15 amino acids. CDR1 is ENHRY and CDR2 is SYGVKD in the germline V gene. V lost 2 bases and J lost 7; bases outside the gene matches: 7. CDR3 sequence: CAISERWDSSEKLFF. DNA for the CDR3: TGTGCCATCAGTGAGAGGTGGGACAGCAGTGAAAAACTGTTTTTT.